This TCR beta chain appears in the sequencing data of a study of blood T cell repertoires in COVID-19 (dated by TCRdb to about 2020). At the level of the whole study: The collaborator samples originated in the United States, Italy and Spain and spanned the acute and convalescent phases of COVID-19. Samples were obtained from the ongoing ImmuneRACE study (first 160 participants) and from 1,254 subjects provided by 6 global collaborators. Where available, HLA class I and class II types were taken from metadata supplied by the sample provider and were not determined by assay-based typing. Deeply sampled blood TCRbeta repertoires from subjects exposed to, actively infected with, or recovered from COVID-19 were included in the dataset. The repertoires were made available in a free public database intended to serve as a resource for research on the immune response to SARS-CoV-2. The material from the prospective study consisted of cDNA or gDNA derived from T cells, B-cell-depleted T cells, or PBMCs. Nearly every sample came with metadata listing a de-identified subject ID, COVID-19 status, age in years and sex.

The immunoSEQ Assay, a bias-controlled multiplex PCR, was used to amplify TCRbeta CDR3 regions from genomic DNA. From the authors' description of their analysis: Nucleated cell counts per sample were estimated from amplification of reference gene primers within the assay. To quantify the absolute abundance of each unique TCRbeta CDR3 rearrangement, sequence reads were collapsed and filtered. For each sample, productive Simpson clonality was calculated by taking the square root of Simpson's diversity index across productive rearrangements. Not all clones reach the TCRdb copy of this immuneACCESS table, which keeps in-frame sequences only. Checked studies attribute under half of the gap to unresolved V genes and leave the rest unexplained. D and trimming come from the DNA, and the V and J calls and clone size come from that table. The sample has over 20,000 clones on record, 80% to 90% of them singletons. Over 9.5% of the sample lies in the top ten.

The paper's findings and limits, for the study overall: The quantity of clinical and demographic metadata differed by source and by participant and was supplied without curation.

Whole blood was collected in K2EDTA tubes by collaborating institutions according to the institutions' own protocols. For TCRbeta analysis, collaborator samples were shipped as frozen whole blood, as isolated PBMCs, or as DNA extracted from either sample type. The CDR3 starts with the cysteine, ends with the phenylalanine, and has 16 residues. Only the CDR3 part of the read is kept: 48 bases, read in frame from the first base. The germline V and J ends show losses of 7 bases and 2 bases respectively, and no gene match explains 13 bases of the junction. From the germline V gene (reference sequence), CDR1 is LNHDA and CDR2 is SQIVND. This clone was observed a handful of times. Its specific antigen is unknown. Qualities for individual bases were not recorded, and no much larger clone is one base off.

In this chain, TRBV19 is recombined with TRBJ1-1; 7 junctional bases match TRBD1. Sequencing used peripheral blood. This clonotype originated in a man aged 70 or older with acute or convalescent COVID-19. The nucleotides read TGTGCCAGTATTTCGACAGGGACATCCTTTAACACTGAAGCTTTCTTT. The translation is CASISTGTSFNTEAFF.